This T cell receptor (beta chain) was identified in a study of tumor and adjacent non-tumor tissue in lung cancer. In regard to this clonotype: Compared with germline, one end of the junction differs, possibly owing to a read error.

The CDR3 is 16 amino acids. Germline loops: CDR1 MNHNS, CDR2 SASEGT. A modified ARM-PCR protocol with three rounds of nested PCR amplified TCRbeta. TCRdb used MiXCR to reprocess the multiplex PCR reads, holding one entry per CDR3 protein. The sample includes roughly 69,000 distinct CDR3 sequences, more than 75% of them seen just once. The template was RNA from unsorted bulk tissue. More than 3 cm separated this lung sample from the edge of the tumor. The chain carries TRBV6-1 and TRBJ1-5, with 7 bases fitting TRBD1. The sequenced material came from distant non-tumor lung tissue. This TCR was sampled from a man aged 60-69 years with non-small cell lung cancer. CDR3 coding DNA: TGTGCCAGCACCCACCTGGGCGGGACAGAGGATCAGCCTCAGCATTTT. The encoded protein is CASTHLGGTEDQPQHF.